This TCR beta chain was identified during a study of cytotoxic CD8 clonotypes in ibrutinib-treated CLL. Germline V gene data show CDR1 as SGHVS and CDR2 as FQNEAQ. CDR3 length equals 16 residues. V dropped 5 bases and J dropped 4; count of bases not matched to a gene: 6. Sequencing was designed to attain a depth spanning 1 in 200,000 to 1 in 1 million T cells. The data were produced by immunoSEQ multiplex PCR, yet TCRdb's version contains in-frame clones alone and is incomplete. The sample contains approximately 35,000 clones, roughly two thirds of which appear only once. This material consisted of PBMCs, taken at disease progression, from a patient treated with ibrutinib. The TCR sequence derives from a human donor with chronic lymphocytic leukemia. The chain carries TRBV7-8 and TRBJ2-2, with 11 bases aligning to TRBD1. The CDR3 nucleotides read TGTGCCAGCAGCCAGCCCGGGACAGGGGGCACCGGGGAGCTGTTTTTT. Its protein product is CASSQPGTGGTGELFF.